This T cell receptor beta chain was profiled in a study of T cells in Graves' hyperthyroidism and ophthalmopathy. Study-level information: Specimen type is peripheral blood, collected at initial diagnosis prior to any treatment. Study-wide points: Ophthalmopathy was predicted by the model a median of approximately six months ahead of onset.

This clonotype showed up many times. Its antigen is currently unknown. Diagnosing involved the use of clinical symptoms, serum thyroxine and TRAb, thyroid ultrasound and orbital computed tomography. Amplified TCR beta CDR3 regions derived from RNA transcripts. A set of HTBI primers served as the primers for a first-round RT-PCR of the TCR CDR3. MiXCR, run by TCRdb on the multiplex PCR reads, gives a single entry per CDR3 protein. The data show approximately 300,000 distinct CDR3 sequences, less than 20% seen once. Between the trimmed V and J ends, which lost 0 bases and 1 base, there was a span of 3 bases. From germline, CDR1 is GTSNPN and CDR2 SVGIG (reference sequence). This CDR3 has 12 amino acids.

The sequenced sample consisted of blood. This sequence joins TRBV30 and TRBJ1-1; D not certain. This clonotype originated in a man between 45 and 60 years old with Graves' ophthalmopathy. The chain's CDR3 is CAWSVTNTEAFF. For the CDR3, the DNA is TGTGCCTGGAGTGTAACGAACACTGAAGCTTTCTTT.